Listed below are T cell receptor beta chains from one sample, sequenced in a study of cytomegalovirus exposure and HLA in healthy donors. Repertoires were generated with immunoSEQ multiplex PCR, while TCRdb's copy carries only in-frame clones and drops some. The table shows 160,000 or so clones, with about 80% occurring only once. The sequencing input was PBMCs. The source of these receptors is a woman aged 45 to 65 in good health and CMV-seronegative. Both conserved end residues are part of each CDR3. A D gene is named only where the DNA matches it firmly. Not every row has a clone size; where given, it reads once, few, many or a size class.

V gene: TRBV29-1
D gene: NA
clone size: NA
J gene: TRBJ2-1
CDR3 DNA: TGCAGCGCTGGAGGATCCGGTGAGCAGTTCTTC
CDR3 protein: CSAGGSGEQFF

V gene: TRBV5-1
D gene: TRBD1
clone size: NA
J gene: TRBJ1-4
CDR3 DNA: TGCGCCAGCAGCGTGCGACAGGGCCGGGAAAAACTGTTTTTT
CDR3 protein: CASSVRQGREKLFF

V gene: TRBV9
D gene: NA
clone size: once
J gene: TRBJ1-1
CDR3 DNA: TGTGCCAGCAGCGTGGGTTGGGGGCCGGACACTGAAGCTTTCTTT
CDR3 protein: CASSVGWGPDTEAFF

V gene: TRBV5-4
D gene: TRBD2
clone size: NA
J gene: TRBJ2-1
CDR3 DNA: TGTGCCAGCACCACCCGCTCGGCTAGCGGGGGCAATGAGCAGTTCTTC
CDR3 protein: CASTTRSASGGNEQFF

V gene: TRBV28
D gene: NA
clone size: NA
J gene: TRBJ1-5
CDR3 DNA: TGTGCCAGCAGTTTTAACAGGGTGAGGGATCAGCCCCAGCATTTT
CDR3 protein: CASSFNRVRDQPQHF

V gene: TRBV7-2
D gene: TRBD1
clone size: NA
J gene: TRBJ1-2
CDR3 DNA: TGTGCCAGCAGCCTAGGACAGGGGGGGAACTATGGCTACACCTTC
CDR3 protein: CASSLGQGGNYGYTF

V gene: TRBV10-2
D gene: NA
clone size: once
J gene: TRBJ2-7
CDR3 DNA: TGCGCCAGCAGCCGAGACAGATACGAGCAGTACTTC
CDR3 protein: CASSRDRYEQYF

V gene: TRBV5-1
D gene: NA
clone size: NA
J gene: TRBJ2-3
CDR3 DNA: TGCGCCAGCAGCATTAATAGAGGCACAGATACGCAGTATTTT
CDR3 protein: CASSINRGTDTQYF

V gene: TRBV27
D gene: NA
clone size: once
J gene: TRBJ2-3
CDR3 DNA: TGTGCCAGCAGTACCCCGACGGACTATTCGGATACGCAGTATTTT
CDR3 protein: CASSTPTDYSDTQYF

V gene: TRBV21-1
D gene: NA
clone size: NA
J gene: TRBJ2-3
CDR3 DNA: TGTGCCAGCAGCAATCCGTTAGCGGGGTGCAAATCTAGCACAGATACGCAGTATTTT
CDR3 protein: CASSNPLAGCKSSTDTQYF

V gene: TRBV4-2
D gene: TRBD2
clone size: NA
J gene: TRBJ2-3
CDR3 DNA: TGTGCCAGCAGCCAGCAAGCGGGGCCGAGCACAGATACGCAGTATTTT
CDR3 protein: CASSQQAGPSTDTQYF

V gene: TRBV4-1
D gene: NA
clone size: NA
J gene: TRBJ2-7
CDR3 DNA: TGCGCCAGCAGCCAAGATCCTAGACCGACCTTCTACGAGCAGTACTTC
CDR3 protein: CASSQDPRPTFYEQYF

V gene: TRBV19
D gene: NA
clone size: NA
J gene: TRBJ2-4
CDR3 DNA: TGTGCCAGTAGTGAGGGTAACATTCAGTACTTC
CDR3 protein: CASSEGNIQYF

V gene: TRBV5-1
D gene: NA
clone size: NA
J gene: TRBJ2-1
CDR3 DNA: TGCGCCAGCAGTCGAGGTAGCAGGGAAGCCTACAATGAGCAGTTCTTC
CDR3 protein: CASSRGSREAYNEQFF

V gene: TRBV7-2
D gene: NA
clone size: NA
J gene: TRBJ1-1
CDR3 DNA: TGTGCCAGCAGCCCAACGGGTGGAACTGAAGCTTTCTTT
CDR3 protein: CASSPTGGTEAFF

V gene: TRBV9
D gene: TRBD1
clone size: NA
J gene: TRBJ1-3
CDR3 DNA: TGTGCCAGCAGCGTACCGGGACAGAACCCCCTCTCTGGAAACACCATATATTTT
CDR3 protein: CASSVPGQNPLSGNTIYF

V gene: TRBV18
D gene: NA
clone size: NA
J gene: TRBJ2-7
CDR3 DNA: TGTGCCAGCTCACCCAACTCCTACGAGCAGTACTTC
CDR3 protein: CASSPNSYEQYF

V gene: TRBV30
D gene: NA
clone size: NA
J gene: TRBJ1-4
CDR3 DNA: TGTGCCTGGAGTGTAGGGTCAGGGGTTGAAAAACTGTTTTTT
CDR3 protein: CAWSVGSGVEKLFF

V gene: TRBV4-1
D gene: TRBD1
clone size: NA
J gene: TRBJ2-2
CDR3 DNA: TGCGCCAGCAGCCAATGGACAGGGGGAAACACCGGGGAGCTGTTTTTT
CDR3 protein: CASSQWTGGNTGELFF

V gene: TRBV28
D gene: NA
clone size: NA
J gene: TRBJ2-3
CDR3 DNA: TGTGCCAGCAGTACGGTGGGGGCCGGTAAAGATACGCAGTATTTT
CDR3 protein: CASSTVGAGKDTQYF

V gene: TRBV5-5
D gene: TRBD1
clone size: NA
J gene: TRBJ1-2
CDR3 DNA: TGTGCCAGCAGCTTTGGGACAGGGGGCGCCCCCGGGAGGGGCTACACCTTC
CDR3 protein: CASSFGTGGAPGRGYTF

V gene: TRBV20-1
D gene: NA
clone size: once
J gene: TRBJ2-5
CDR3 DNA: TGCAGTGCTAGGCGGCGGGAGACCCAGTACTTC
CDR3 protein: CSARRRETQYF

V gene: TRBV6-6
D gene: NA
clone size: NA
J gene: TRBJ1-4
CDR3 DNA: TGTGCCAGCAGTTCGTACAGGGTTTCGAATGAAAAACTGTTTTTT
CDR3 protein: CASSSYRVSNEKLFF

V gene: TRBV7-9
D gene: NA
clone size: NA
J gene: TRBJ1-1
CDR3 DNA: TGTGCCAGCAGCTTTTCAGGGAACACTGAAGCTTTCTTT
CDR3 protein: CASSFSGNTEAFF

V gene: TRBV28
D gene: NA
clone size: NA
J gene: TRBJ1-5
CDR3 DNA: TGTGCCAGCAGTGGGGCCGAGGCAGGGGATTATCAGCCCCAGCATTTT
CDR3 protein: CASSGAEAGDYQPQHF

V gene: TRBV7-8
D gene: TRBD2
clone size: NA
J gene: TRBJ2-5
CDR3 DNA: TGTGCCAGCAGCTTACGACTAGCGGGGGGTCAAGAGACCCAGTACTTC
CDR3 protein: CASSLRLAGGQETQYF

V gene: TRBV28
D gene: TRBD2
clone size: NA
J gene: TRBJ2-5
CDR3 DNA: TGTGCCAGCAGTTCGATGACTAGCGGGAGGAGGAGTCAAGAGACCCAGTACTTC
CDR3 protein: CASSSMTSGRRSQETQYF

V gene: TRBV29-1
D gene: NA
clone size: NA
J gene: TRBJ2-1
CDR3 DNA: TGCAGCGTTGACGGGGGTCAAATCTACAATGAGCAGTTCTTC
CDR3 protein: CSVDGGQIYNEQFF

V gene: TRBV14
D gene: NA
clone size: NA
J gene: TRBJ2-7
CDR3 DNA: TGTGCCAGCAGCCAAGTAGGGTCTAGAGGGAGCTACGAGCAGTACTTC
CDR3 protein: CASSQVGSRGSYEQYF

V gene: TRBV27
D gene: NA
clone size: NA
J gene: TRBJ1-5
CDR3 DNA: TGTGCCAGCAGCCCCCGTGGCCAGGCAGGTCAGCCCCAGCATTTT
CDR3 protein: CASSPRGQAGQPQHF

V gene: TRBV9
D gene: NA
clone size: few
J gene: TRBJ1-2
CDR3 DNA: TGTGCCAGCAGCCGGGACTATGGCTACACCTTC
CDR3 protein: CASSRDYGYTF

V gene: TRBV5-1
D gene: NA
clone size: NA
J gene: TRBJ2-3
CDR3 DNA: TGCGCCAGCAGCGTACAGGGAGAGGGCACAGATACGCAGTATTTT
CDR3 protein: CASSVQGEGTDTQYF

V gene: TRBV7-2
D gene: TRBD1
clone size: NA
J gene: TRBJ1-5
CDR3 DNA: TGTGCCAGCAGCGAACAGGGGACCTCATTGTTGCCCCAGCATTTT
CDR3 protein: CASSEQGTSLLPQHF

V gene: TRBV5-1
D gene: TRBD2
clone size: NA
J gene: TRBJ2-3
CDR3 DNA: TGCGCCAGCAGCGAGGGGACTAGCGAGAGCACAGATACGCAGTATTTT
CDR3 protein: CASSEGTSESTDTQYF

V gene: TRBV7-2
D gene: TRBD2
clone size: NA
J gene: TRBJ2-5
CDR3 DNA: TGTGCCAGCAGCTTTGATAGCGGGAGTGGAGAGACCCAGTACTTC
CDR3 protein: CASSFDSGSGETQYF

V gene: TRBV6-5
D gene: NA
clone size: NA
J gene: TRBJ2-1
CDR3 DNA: TGTGCCAGCAGTTACCCGCAGGGGGGTATCAATGAGCAGTTCTTC
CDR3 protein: CASSYPQGGINEQFF

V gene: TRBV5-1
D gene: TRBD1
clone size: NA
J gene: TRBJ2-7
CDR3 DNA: TGCGCCAGCAGCCCCGGACAGGGGGTGTACTACGAGCAGTACTTC
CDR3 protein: CASSPGQGVYYEQYF

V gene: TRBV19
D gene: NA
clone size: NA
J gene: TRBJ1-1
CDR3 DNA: TGTGCCAGTATGGGGGGGTTTAACACTGAAGCTTTCTTT
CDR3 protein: CASMGGFNTEAFF

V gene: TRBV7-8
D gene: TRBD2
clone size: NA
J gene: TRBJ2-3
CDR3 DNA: TGTGCCAGCAGCCAGGGACTAGCGGGAGGGTTTGGTAGCACAGATACGCAGTATTTT
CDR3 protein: CASSQGLAGGFGSTDTQYF

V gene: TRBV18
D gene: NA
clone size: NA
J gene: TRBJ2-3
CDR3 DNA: TGTGCCAGCTCACTATTCTGGGGCCCCACAGATACGCAGTATTTT
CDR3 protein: CASSLFWGPTDTQYF

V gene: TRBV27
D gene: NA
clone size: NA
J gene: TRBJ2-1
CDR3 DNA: TGTGCCAGCAAGCCCTGGGGCAGCTCCTACAATGAGCAGTTCTTC
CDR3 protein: CASKPWGSSYNEQFF

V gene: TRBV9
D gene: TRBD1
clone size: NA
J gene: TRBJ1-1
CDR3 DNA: TGTGCCAGCAGCGAAAGGGACAGAACTGAAGCTTTCTTT
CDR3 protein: CASSERDRTEAFF

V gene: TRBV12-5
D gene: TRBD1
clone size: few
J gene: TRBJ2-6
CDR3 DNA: TGTGCTAGTGGTTTCGCGGGACAGGGAGGGTCTGGGGCCAACGTCCTGACTTTC
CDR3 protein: CASGFAGQGGSGANVLTF

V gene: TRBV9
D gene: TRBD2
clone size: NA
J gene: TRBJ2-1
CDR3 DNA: TGTGCCAGCAGCATGATTAGCGGGGGGTCAAATGAGCAGTTCTTC
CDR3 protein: CASSMISGGSNEQFF

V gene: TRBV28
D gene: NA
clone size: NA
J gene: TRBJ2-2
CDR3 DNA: TGTGCCAGCAGTTTTAATTCGGCCGGGGAGCTGTTTTTT
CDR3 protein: CASSFNSAGELFF

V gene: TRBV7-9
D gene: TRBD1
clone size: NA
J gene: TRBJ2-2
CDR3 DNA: TGTGCCAGCAGCTTCGGGACAGGGGACACCGGGGAGCTGTTTTTT
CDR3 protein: CASSFGTGDTGELFF

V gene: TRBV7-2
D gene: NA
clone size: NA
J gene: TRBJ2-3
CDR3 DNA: TGTGCCAGCAGCCCCGGCCTGAGGAGCACAGATACGCAGTATTTT
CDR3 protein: CASSPGLRSTDTQYF

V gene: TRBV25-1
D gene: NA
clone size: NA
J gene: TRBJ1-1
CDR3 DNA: TGTGCCAGCAGTGAATTCTTGGCAGGGCATGAAGCTTTCTTT
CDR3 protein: CASSEFLAGHEAFF

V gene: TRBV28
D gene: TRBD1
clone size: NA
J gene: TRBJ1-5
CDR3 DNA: TGTGCCAGCAGCGTGGGACAGGGGAGTTTCAGTCAGCCCCAGCATTTT
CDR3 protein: CASSVGQGSFSQPQHF

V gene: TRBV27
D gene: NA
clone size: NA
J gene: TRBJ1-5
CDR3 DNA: TGTGCCAGCAGTTTCCGACGGGGACAGCCCCAGCATTTT
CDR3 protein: CASSFRRGQPQHF

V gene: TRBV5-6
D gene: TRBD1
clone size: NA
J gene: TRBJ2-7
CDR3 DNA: TGTGCCAGCAGTCAGATACAGGGGCATCCCTACGAGCAGTACTTC
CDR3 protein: CASSQIQGHPYEQYF

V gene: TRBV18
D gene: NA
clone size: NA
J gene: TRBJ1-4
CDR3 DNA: TGTGCCAGCTCACCAGCACGGTTGTCCTTTAGTGAAAAACTGTTTTTT
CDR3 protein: CASSPARLSFSEKLFF

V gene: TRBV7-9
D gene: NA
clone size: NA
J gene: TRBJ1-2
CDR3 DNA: TGTGCCAGCAGCTCCAAGCTTCGCAAACAGCAGTGGCGTGGCTACACCTTC
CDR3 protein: CASSSKLRKQQWRGYTF